One sample yielded the 2 T cell receptor beta chains listed below, sequenced in a study of cytomegalovirus exposure and HLA in healthy donors. Vbeta (60) and Jbeta (13) primers were used in the PCR. Repertoires were generated with immunoSEQ multiplex PCR, while TCRdb's copy carries only in-frame clones and drops some. The sample lists 110,000 or so clones; around 77% were seen once. Sequenced input: PBMCs. The receptor source for this set is a woman aged 25 to 39 in good health and CMV-seropositive.

In the case of this clone: Germline is not matched at one junction end, which may reflect a read error. The chain is built from TRBV19 and TRBJ1-2; 8 nucleotides line up with TRBD1. Germline CDR1 LNHDA, CDR2 SQIVND (reference sequence). This CDR3 comprises 14 residues. In nucleotides, the CDR3 is TGTGCCAGTAGTATGAGGACAGGGAACTATGGCTCCACCTTC. Its protein is CASSMRTGNYGSTF.

The gene calls are TRBV5-6 and TRBJ1-4; D not certain. Trimming shortened V by 3 bases and J by 3 bases, and 6 bases separated the two germline ends. CDR1 and CDR2 (germline): SGHDT, YYEEEE. This CDR3 has 13 amino acids. The CDR3 nucleotides are TGTGCCAGCAGCTCGGGTTCTAATGAAAAACTGTTTTTT. Amino acid sequence: CASSSGSNEKLFF.